A selection of T cell receptor beta chains follows, all from one sample in a study of siplizumab effects on memory and regulatory T cells. Here immunoSEQ multiplex PCR was the method, and the copy in TCRdb shows in-frame clones only, minus some. The top ten clones hold approximately 1.2% of a sample with about 100,000 clones, roughly 94% of them seen once. The sample consisted of non-Treg CD4+ T cells sorted from blood. These receptors were obtained from a human donor in good health. CDR3s include the opening cysteine and the closing phenylalanine or tryptophan. A D gene is named only where the DNA matches it firmly. Clone sizes are given selectively: once, few, many, or a class where the clone is expanded.

d_call: TRBD1
v_call: TRBV27
j_call: TRBJ1-1
clone_size: once
cdr3_aa: CASSFFSGGGMNTEAFF
cdr3_nt: TGTGCCAGCAGTTTTTTTTCAGGGGGGGGTATGAACACTGAAGCTTTCTTT

d_call: NA
v_call: TRBV29-1
j_call: TRBJ1-1
clone_size: NA
cdr3_aa: CSATKRGPRNTEAFF
cdr3_nt: TGCAGCGCTACCAAGCGGGGACCGAGAAACACTGAAGCTTTCTTT

d_call: NA
v_call: TRBV19
j_call: TRBJ1-1
clone_size: NA
cdr3_aa: CASSSQTAPNTEAFF
cdr3_nt: TGTGCCAGTAGTTCTCAGACAGCTCCGAACACTGAAGCTTTCTTT

d_call: NA
v_call: TRBV7-6
j_call: TRBJ2-5
clone_size: NA
cdr3_aa: CASSLVPETQYF
cdr3_nt: TGTGCCAGCAGCTTAGTTCCGGAGACCCAGTACTTC

d_call: NA
v_call: TRBV5-1
j_call: TRBJ2-1
clone_size: NA
cdr3_aa: CASSPIRTTDEQFF
cdr3_nt: TGCGCCAGCAGCCCAATTAGGACTACCGATGAGCAGTTCTTC

d_call: NA
v_call: TRBV5-1
j_call: TRBJ2-5
clone_size: NA
cdr3_aa: CASSFTSQSQETQYF
cdr3_nt: TGCGCCAGCAGCTTTACATCACAGTCCCAAGAGACCCAGTACTTC

d_call: NA
v_call: TRBV6-5
j_call: TRBJ2-5
clone_size: NA
cdr3_aa: CASRRDETQYF
cdr3_nt: TGTGCCAGCAGACGCGATGAGACCCAGTACTTC

d_call: NA
v_call: TRBV7-9
j_call: TRBJ2-3
clone_size: NA
cdr3_aa: CASSLGATDTQYF
cdr3_nt: TGTGCCAGCAGCTTAGGGGCCACAGATACGCAGTATTTT

d_call: NA
v_call: TRBV11-2
j_call: TRBJ2-7
clone_size: once
cdr3_aa: CASSSRLVSNFEQYF
cdr3_nt: TGTGCCAGCAGCTCACGACTAGTAAGTAACTTCGAGCAGTACTTC

d_call: NA
v_call: TRBV28
j_call: TRBJ1-2
clone_size: NA
cdr3_aa: CASSSQFYGYTF
cdr3_nt: TGTGCCAGCAGTAGCCAGTTCTATGGCTACACCTTC

d_call: TRBD2
v_call: TRBV2
j_call: TRBJ2-5
clone_size: NA
cdr3_aa: CASSDRTSGKETQYF
cdr3_nt: TGTGCCAGCAGTGACCGAACTAGCGGGAAAGAGACCCAGTACTTC

d_call: NA
v_call: TRBV15
j_call: TRBJ2-1
clone_size: NA
cdr3_aa: CATQLAQVRFF
cdr3_nt: TGTGCCACCCAGCTAGCGCAGGTACGGTTCTTC

d_call: TRBD2
v_call: TRBV15
j_call: TRBJ2-1
clone_size: NA
cdr3_aa: CATSRDRTSGRVVDEQFF
cdr3_nt: TGTGCCACCAGCAGAGATAGGACTAGCGGGAGAGTGGTCGATGAGCAGTTCTTC

d_call: NA
v_call: TRBV7-9
j_call: TRBJ2-1
clone_size: NA
cdr3_aa: CASSLDVVGGSYNEQFF
cdr3_nt: TGTGCCAGCAGCTTAGATGTAGTTGGGGGCTCCTACAATGAGCAGTTCTTC

d_call: TRBD1
v_call: TRBV7-9
j_call: TRBJ1-1
clone_size: NA
cdr3_aa: CASRQNNRGQTEAFF
cdr3_nt: TGTGCCAGCAGGCAGAACAACAGGGGGCAGACTGAAGCTTTCTTT

d_call: TRBD1
v_call: TRBV5-1
j_call: TRBJ1-1
clone_size: NA
cdr3_aa: CASSALQGANTEAFF
cdr3_nt: TGCGCCAGCAGCGCCCTACAGGGGGCGAACACTGAAGCTTTCTTT

d_call: NA
v_call: TRBV10-3
j_call: TRBJ2-7
clone_size: NA
cdr3_aa: CAISEFFRFPLNKSGEQYF
cdr3_nt: TGTGCCATCAGTGAGTTTTTTCGATTTCCACTAAATAAGTCTGGCGAGCAGTACTTC

d_call: NA
v_call: TRBV7-2
j_call: TRBJ1-1
clone_size: NA
cdr3_aa: CASSPAFFRITEAFF
cdr3_nt: TGTGCCAGCAGCCCCGCCTTCTTTCGAATCACTGAAGCTTTCTTT

d_call: TRBD1
v_call: TRBV11-2
j_call: TRBJ1-3
clone_size: NA
cdr3_aa: CASSPGTAGNTIYF
cdr3_nt: TGTGCCAGCAGCCCCGGGACAGCTGGAAACACCATATATTTT

d_call: NA
v_call: TRBV6-1
j_call: TRBJ1-1
clone_size: NA
cdr3_aa: CASGGQGYTEAFF
cdr3_nt: TGTGCCAGCGGGGGGCAGGGGTACACTGAAGCTTTCTTT

d_call: TRBD2
v_call: TRBV10-2
j_call: TRBJ2-7
clone_size: NA
cdr3_aa: CASRRGGSYEQYF
cdr3_nt: TGCGCCAGCCGGCGGGGGGGGAGCTACGAGCAGTACTTC

d_call: NA
v_call: TRBV6-4
j_call: TRBJ1-1
clone_size: NA
cdr3_aa: CATRDTLRGTEAFF
cdr3_nt: TGTGCCACCCGGGACACCCTCAGAGGGACTGAAGCTTTCTTT

d_call: NA
v_call: TRBV18
j_call: TRBJ2-3
clone_size: NA
cdr3_aa: CASSPVTDTQYF
cdr3_nt: TGTGCCAGCTCACCCGTCACAGATACGCAGTATTTT

d_call: NA
v_call: TRBV5-1
j_call: TRBJ2-7
clone_size: NA
cdr3_aa: CASSLVPGGGRYEQYF
cdr3_nt: TGCGCCAGCAGCTTGGTCCCAGGGGGAGGTCGCTACGAGCAGTACTTC

d_call: TRBD1
v_call: TRBV18
j_call: TRBJ1-1
clone_size: NA
cdr3_aa: CASSLQGALNTEAFF
cdr3_nt: TGTGCCAGCTCTCTACAGGGGGCCCTTAACACTGAAGCTTTCTTT

d_call: NA
v_call: TRBV5-4
j_call: TRBJ2-4
clone_size: NA
cdr3_aa: CASSRGGVNIQYF
cdr3_nt: TGTGCCAGCAGTAGGGGGGGCGTGAACATTCAGTACTTC

d_call: TRBD1
v_call: TRBV27
j_call: TRBJ1-5
clone_size: NA
cdr3_aa: CASSPGQGFGNQPQHF
cdr3_nt: TGTGCCAGCAGCCCGGGACAGGGTTTCGGCAATCAGCCCCAGCATTTT

d_call: NA
v_call: TRBV11-3
j_call: TRBJ2-3
clone_size: NA
cdr3_aa: CASSLDPQVDTQYF
cdr3_nt: TGTGCCAGCAGCTTAGACCCGCAGGTGGATACGCAGTATTTT

d_call: TRBD1
v_call: TRBV25-1
j_call: TRBJ1-1
clone_size: NA
cdr3_aa: CASSETGANTEAFF
cdr3_nt: TGTGCCAGCAGTGAAACAGGGGCGAACACTGAAGCTTTCTTT